Listed below are T cell receptor beta chains from one sample, sequenced in a study of T-cell reconstitution after alpha-beta-depleted transplantation in children. Using its own MiXCR run on the PCR reads, TCRdb lists one record per CDR3 protein. Found here are 350,000 to 400,000 distinct CDR3 sequences, roughly 21% of them singletons; the top ten hold about 3.8%. Source: PBMCs from the stem cell graft donor, taken from the stem cell graft. These receptors came from a human donor who donated a stem cell graft to a child with acute myeloid leukemia. CDR3s include the opening cysteine and the closing phenylalanine or tryptophan. A D gene is named only where the DNA matches it firmly. A clone size is listed for some rows: how often the clone was seen (once, few, many), or a class if it is expanded.

J gene	D gene	clone size	V gene	CDR3 DNA	CDR3 protein
TRBJ2-3	TRBD2	few	TRBV25-1	TGTGCCAGCAGTGAATTACTAGCGGGAGGGCCAGGTACAGATACGCAGTATTTT	CASSELLAGGPGTDTQYF
TRBJ2-1	NA	few	TRBV14	TGTGCCAGCAGCCAAGATTTAAGGCATGGGATCTCCTTCTTC	CASSQDLRHGISFF
TRBJ2-7	NA	NA	TRBV20-1	TGCAGTGCTACTACGACTAGACTCCCCTACGAGCAGTACTTC	CSATTTRLPYEQYF
TRBJ2-5	NA	many	TRBV7-9	TGTGCCAGCAGCTTAGGGAGCCACGTCGAGACCCAGTACTTC	CASSLGSHVETQYF
TRBJ2-1	NA	NA	TRBV11-2	TGTGCCAGCAGCTTAGTAATTGGGCAGGGGAGCCTCGATGAGCAGTTCTTC	CASSLVIGQGSLDEQFF
TRBJ2-5	TRBD1	many	TRBV9	TGTGCCAGCAGCGCGGTCCCTGGGACAGACCAAGAGACCCAGTACTTC	CASSAVPGTDQETQYF
TRBJ2-3	NA	few	TRBV27	TGTGCCAGCAGTTTAGCTTCTACCACAGATACGCAGTATTTT	CASSLASTTDTQYF
TRBJ2-7	TRBD2	once	TRBV7-9	TGTGCCAGCAGCAAACTAGCGGGTAACTACGATCAGTACTTC	CASSKLAGNYDQYF
TRBJ2-3	TRBD2	NA	TRBV11-2	TGTGCCAGCAGCATAGGACTAGCGGGAGGGAATACGCAGTATTTT	CASSIGLAGGNTQYF
TRBJ1-3	NA	NA	TRBV12-3/TRBV12-4	TGTGCCAGCGGACGGGGGGACGGAAACACCATATATTTT	CASGRGDGNTIYF
TRBJ2-1	NA	few	TRBV7-2	TGTGCCAGCAGCTTAGTGTGGGATGAGCAGTTCTTC	CASSLVWDEQFF
TRBJ2-1	TRBD1	NA	TRBV24-1	TGTGCCACCAGTACCGACAGGGCTAAGAGCTCCTACAATGAGCAGTTCTTC	CATSTDRAKSSYNEQFF
TRBJ2-7	NA	NA	TRBV21-1	TGTGCCAGCAGCACAGACGGTTCCTACGAGCAGTACTTC	CASSTDGSYEQYF
TRBJ2-5	NA	many	TRBV29-1	TGCAGCGTTGAAGAAAGGATGAAAGAGACCCAGTACTTC	CSVEERMKETQYF
TRBJ2-7	NA	NA	TRBV27	TGTGCCAGCAGTTTTACGGAGACGTCCTACGAGCAGTACTTC	CASSFTETSYEQYF
TRBJ1-1	NA	many	TRBV29-1	TGCAGCGTTACACGGAAAATGAACACTGAAGCTTTCTTT	CSVTRKMNTEAFF
TRBJ2-1	TRBD2	NA	TRBV9	TGTGCCAGCAGCGTAGGGGTAGCGGGAGCGAGTGAGCAGTTCTTC	CASSVGVAGASEQFF
TRBJ1-1	NA	few	TRBV15	TGTGCCACCAGGAGATTTAGGGATGGCACTGAAGCTTTCTTT	CATRRFRDGTEAFF
TRBJ1-1	NA	few	TRBV28	TGTGCCAGCAGTACACCGGGGACCGGTATTGAAGCTTTCTTT	CASSTPGTGIEAFF
TRBJ2-7	NA	many	TRBV6-6	TGTGCCAGCTCTTGGGTCTTTTTCCACGAGCAGTACTTC	CASSWVFFHEQYF
TRBJ2-1	NA	NA	TRBV9	TGTGCCAGCAGCGTACTCGGGAGCTCCTACAATGAGCAGTTCTTC	CASSVLGSSYNEQFF
TRBJ2-1	NA	NA	TRBV18	TGTGCCAGCTCACCACCCGGACAGCTAAGCTCCTACAATGAGCAGTTCTTC	CASSPPGQLSSYNEQFF
TRBJ2-3	NA	NA	TRBV4-2	TGTGCCAGCAGCCAAGGTGTGAGTTTAAAACAGTATTTT	CASSQGVSLKQYF
TRBJ2-5	NA	many	TRBV20-1	TGCAGTGCTAGAGATAGGTTGGGTAGGGGCTGGGAGACCCAGTACTTC	CSARDRLGRGWETQYF